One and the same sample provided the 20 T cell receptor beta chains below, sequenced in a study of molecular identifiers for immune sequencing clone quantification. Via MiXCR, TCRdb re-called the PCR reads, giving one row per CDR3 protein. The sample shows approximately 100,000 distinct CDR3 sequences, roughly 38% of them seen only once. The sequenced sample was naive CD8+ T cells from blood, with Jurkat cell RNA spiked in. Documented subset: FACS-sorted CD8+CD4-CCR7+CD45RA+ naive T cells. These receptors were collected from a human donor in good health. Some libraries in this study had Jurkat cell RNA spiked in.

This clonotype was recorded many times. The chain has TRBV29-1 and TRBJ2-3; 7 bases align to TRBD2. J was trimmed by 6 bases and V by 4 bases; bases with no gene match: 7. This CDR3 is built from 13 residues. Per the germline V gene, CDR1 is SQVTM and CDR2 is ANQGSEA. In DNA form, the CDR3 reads TGCAGCGTTGCTGTAGTGGGGGGGGATACGCAGTATTTT. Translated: CSVAVVGGDTQYF.

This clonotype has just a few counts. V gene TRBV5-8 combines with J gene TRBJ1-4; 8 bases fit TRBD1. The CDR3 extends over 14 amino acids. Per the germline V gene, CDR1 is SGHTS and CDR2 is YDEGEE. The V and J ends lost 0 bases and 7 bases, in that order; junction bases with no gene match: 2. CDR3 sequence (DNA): TGTGCCAGCAGCTTGGGACAGGGGTCTGAAAAACTGTTTTTT. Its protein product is CASSLGQGSEKLFF.

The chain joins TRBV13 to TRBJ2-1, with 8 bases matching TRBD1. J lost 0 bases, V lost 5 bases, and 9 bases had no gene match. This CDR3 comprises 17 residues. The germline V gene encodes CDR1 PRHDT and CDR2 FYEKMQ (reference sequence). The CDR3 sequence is CASSPRTGPISYNEQFF. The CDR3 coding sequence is TGTGCCAGCAGCCCCCGGACAGGGCCCATCTCCTACAATGAGCAGTTCTTC.

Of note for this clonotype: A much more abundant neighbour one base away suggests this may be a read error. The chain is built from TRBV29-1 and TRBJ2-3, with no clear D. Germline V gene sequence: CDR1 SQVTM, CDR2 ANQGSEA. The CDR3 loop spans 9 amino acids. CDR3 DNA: TGCAGCGCGGAAGATATGCAGTATTTT. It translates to CSAEDMQYF.

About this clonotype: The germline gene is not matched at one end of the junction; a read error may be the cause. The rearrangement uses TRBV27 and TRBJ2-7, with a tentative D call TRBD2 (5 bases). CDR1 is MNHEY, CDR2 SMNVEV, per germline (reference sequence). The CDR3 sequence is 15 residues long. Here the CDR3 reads CASSPQVGGSYEQHF. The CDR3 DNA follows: TGTGCCAGCTCCCCCCAAGTAGGTGGGAGCTACGAGCAGCACTTC.

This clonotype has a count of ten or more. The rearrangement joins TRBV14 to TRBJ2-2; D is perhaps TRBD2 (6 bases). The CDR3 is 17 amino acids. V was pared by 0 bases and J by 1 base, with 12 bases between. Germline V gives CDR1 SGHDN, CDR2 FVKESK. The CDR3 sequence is CASSQDRGKKNTGELFF. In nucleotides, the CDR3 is TGTGCCAGCAGCCAAGACCGGGGGAAAAAGAACACCGGGGAGCTGTTTTTT.

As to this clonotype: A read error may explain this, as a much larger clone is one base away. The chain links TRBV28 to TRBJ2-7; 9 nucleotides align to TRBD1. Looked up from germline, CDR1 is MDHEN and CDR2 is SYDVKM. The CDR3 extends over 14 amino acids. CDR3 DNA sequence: TGTGCCAGCGACAGGGGGACCGGTTCCTACGCGCAGTACTTC. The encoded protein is CASDRGTGSYAQYF.

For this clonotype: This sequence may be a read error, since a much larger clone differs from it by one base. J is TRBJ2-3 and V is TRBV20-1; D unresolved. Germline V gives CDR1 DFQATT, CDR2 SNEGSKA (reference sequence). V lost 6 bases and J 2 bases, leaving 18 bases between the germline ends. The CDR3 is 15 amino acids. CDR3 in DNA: TGCAGTGCCATACTCTGGGAAGCCGCCACAGATACGCAGTATTTT. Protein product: CSAILWEAATDTQYF.

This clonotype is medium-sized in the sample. The CDR3 here is CASSYRTAYEQYF. CDR3 DNA sequence: TGTGCCAGCAGTTACCGGACGGCCTACGAGCAGTACTTC. The chain joins TRBV6-6 to TRBJ2-7; D unclear. CDR1 is MNHNY, CDR2 SVGAGI, per germline (reference sequence). This CDR3 has 13 residues. Trimming removed 2 bases at V and 2 bases at J, with 7 bases between.

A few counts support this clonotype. The CDR3 reads CASRGGPSYNEQFF. CDR3 sequence (DNA): TGTGCCAGCAGAGGCGGGCCCTCCTACAATGAGCAGTTCTTC. V gene TRBV28 combines with J gene TRBJ2-1; perhaps TRBD2 as D (5 bases). V lost 6 bases to trimming and J lost 0 bases, with 9 bases between them. CDR1 is MDHEN, CDR2 SYDVKM, per germline. The CDR3 is made up of 14 amino acids.

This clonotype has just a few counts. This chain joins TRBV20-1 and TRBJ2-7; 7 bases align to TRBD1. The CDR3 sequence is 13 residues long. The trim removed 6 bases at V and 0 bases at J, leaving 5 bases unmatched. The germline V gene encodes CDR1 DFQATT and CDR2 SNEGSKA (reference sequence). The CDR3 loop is CSAPGQSSYEQYF. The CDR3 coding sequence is TGCAGTGCACCGGGACAGTCCTCCTACGAGCAGTACTTC.

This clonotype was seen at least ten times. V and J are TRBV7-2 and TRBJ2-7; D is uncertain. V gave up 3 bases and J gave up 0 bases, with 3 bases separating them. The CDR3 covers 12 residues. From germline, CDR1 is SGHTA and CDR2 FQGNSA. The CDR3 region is CASSFSSYEQYF. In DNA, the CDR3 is TGTGCCAGCAGCTTCAGCTCCTACGAGCAGTACTTC.

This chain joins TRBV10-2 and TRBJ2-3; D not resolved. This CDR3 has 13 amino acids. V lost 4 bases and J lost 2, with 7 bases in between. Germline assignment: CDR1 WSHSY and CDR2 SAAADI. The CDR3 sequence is CASSGGATDTQYF. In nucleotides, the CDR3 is TGCGCCAGCAGTGGGGGTGCCACAGATACGCAGTATTTT.

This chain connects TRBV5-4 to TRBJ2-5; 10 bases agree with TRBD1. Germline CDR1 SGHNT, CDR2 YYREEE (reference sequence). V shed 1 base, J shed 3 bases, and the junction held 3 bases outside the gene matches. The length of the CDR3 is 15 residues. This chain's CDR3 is CASSLPGTGEETQYF. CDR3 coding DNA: TGTGCCAGCAGCTTGCCCGGGACAGGGGAAGAGACCCAGTACTTC.

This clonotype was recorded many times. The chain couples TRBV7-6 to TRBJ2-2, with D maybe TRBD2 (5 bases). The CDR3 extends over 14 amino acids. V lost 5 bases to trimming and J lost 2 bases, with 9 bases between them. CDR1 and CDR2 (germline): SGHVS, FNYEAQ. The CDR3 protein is CASSGRTNTGELFF. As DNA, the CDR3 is TGTGCCAGCAGCGGCCGGACTAACACCGGGGAGCTGTTTTTT.

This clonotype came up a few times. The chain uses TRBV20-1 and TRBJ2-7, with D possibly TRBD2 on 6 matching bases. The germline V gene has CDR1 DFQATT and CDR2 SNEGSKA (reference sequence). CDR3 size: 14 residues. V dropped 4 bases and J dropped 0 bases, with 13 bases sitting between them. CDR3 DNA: TGCAGTGCTACCTTACTAGCCGTCTCCTACGAGCAGTACTTC. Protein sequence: CSATLLAVSYEQYF.

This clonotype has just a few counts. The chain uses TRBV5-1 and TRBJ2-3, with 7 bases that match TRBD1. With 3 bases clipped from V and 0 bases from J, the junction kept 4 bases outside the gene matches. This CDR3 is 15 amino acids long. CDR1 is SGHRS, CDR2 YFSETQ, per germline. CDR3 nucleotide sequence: TGCGCCAGCAGCTCAGACAGGGCGAGCACAGATACGCAGTATTTT. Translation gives CASSSDRASTDTQYF.

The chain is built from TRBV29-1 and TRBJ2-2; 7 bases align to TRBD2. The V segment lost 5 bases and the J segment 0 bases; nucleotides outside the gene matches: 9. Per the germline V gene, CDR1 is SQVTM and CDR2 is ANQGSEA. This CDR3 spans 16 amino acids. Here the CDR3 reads CSVWGGGLSNTGELFF. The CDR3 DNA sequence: TGCAGCGTTTGGGGGGGAGGGCTCTCGAACACCGGGGAGCTGTTTTTT.

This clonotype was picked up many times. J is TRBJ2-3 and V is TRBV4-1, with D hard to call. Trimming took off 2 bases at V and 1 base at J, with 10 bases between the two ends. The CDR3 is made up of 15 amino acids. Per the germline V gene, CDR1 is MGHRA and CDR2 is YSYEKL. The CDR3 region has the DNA TGCGCCAGCAGCCAACCTGGCCCGGGCACAGATACGCAGTATTTT. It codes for CASSQPGPGTDTQYF.

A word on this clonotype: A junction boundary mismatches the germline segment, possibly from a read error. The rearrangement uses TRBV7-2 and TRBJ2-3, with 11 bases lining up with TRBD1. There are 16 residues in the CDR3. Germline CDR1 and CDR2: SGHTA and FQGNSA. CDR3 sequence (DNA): TGTGCCAGCAGTTTAGGACAGGGGGCTTATTTAGATACGCAGTATTTT. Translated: CASSLGQGAYLDTQYF.